A selection of T cell receptor beta chains follows, all from one sample in a study of blood T cell repertoires in COVID-19. The data were produced by immunoSEQ multiplex PCR, yet TCRdb's version contains in-frame clones alone and is incomplete. The sample includes some 250,000 clones, around 84% of them seen just once. Sequenced sample: peripheral blood. These receptors were obtained from a man aged 60-69 years with acute or convalescent COVID-19. Each CDR3 is given with its conserved first and last residue. The D gene is left open where the match is weak. Clone size is not always given. Where it is, it says once, few, many or a class for expanded clones.

clone size,J gene,V gene,D gene,CDR3 DNA,CDR3 protein
-,TRBJ2-3,TRBV6-6,TRBD2,TGTGCCAGCAGTAGACTAGCGGGATTTAAAGATACGCAGTATTTT,CASSRLAGFKDTQYF
-,TRBJ2-7,TRBV13,TRBD2,TGTGCCAGCACCTCCGGACTAGCGGGAGGCTACGAGCAGTACTTC,CASTSGLAGGYEQYF
-,TRBJ2-7,TRBV3-1/TRBV3-2,-,TGTGCCAGCAGCCAAGATCCTCGGACGGGGTATGGGCAGTACTTC,CASSQDPRTGYGQYF
-,TRBJ2-7,TRBV10-3,TRBD2,TGTGCCATCAGTCGGACTAGCGGGAACTCCTACGAGCAGTACTTC,CAISRTSGNSYEQYF
once,TRBJ2-7,TRBV6-2/TRBV6-3,-,TGTGCCAGCAGTTTCAATCAGGGCTACGAGCAGTACTTC,CASSFNQGYEQYF
once,TRBJ2-7,TRBV7-9,-,TGTGCCAGCAGCTTAGAACAGGCCTTGGGAGAGCAGTACTTC,CASSLEQALGEQYF
-,TRBJ2-7,TRBV11-1,-,TGTGCCAGCAGCTACCCCCGAAGCGGGTCCTACGAGCAGTACTTC,CASSYPRSGSYEQYF
-,TRBJ2-1,TRBV18,-,TGTGCCAGCTCACCTAGCCTAAGCTCCTACAATGAGCAGTTCTTC,CASSPSLSSYNEQFF
-,TRBJ2-7,TRBV5-8,-,TGTGCCAGCAGCTTGGCCGGGACCTACGAGCAGTACTTC,CASSLAGTYEQYF
-,TRBJ1-4,TRBV19,TRBD1,TGTGCCAGTAGTAAAGAGGGAGGGACAGGGAATGAAAAACTGTTTTTT,CASSKEGGTGNEKLFF
-,TRBJ2-7,TRBV5-1,TRBD1,TGCGCCAGCAGCTGGGGACAGAGCTCCTACGAGCAGTACTTC,CASSWGQSSYEQYF
-,TRBJ1-5,TRBV6-1,-,TGTGCCAGCAGTGAGCTGCTCAGGGAGCCCCAGCATTTT,CASSELLREPQHF
-,TRBJ2-1,TRBV27,-,TGTGCCAGCAGTGCCATCGCCAGGGGCTCCTACAATGAGCAGTTCTTC,CASSAIARGSYNEQFF
-,TRBJ2-1,TRBV9,TRBD2,TGTGCCAGCAGCGGAACTAGCGGGAGAAACTACAATGAGCAGTTCTTC,CASSGTSGRNYNEQFF
-,TRBJ1-1,TRBV19,-,TGTGCCAGTAGCCGGATTACAGGGATGGTGCGTGCTTTCTTT,CASSRITGMVRAFF
-,TRBJ2-3,TRBV21-1,-,TGTGCCAGGACCCTCTCGGGCAGGGTCGCAGATACGCAGTATTTT,CARTLSGRVADTQYF